Detailed here is one T cell receptor beta chain. Antigen specificity is unknown. Profiled with immunoSEQ multiplex PCR; TCRdb holds only in-frame clones, not every one. The data show 25,000 to 35,000 clones, just over 90% seen once. This sample stems from a study of T cells in tuberculosis. Study in general: Samples predate treatment or fall within its first 7 days.

Points from the study as a whole: Shorter CDR3-alpha in active tuberculosis partly drove smaller distances.

Time point specified: new active TB diagnosis, blood taken before or within 7 days of starting treatment. Active tuberculosis patients were new diagnoses, HIV-seronegative, South African, and aged 18 years or older. Each clinical donor contributed on average about 92,000 T cells from unsorted cryopreserved PBMC. The CDR3 has 15 amino acids. V was clipped by 3 bases and J by 4 bases; unmatched bases: 8. Germline assignment: CDR1 SGHRS and CDR2 YFSETQ. The material was PBMCs, obtained at tuberculosis diagnosis. This receptor was obtained from an adult with tuberculosis. Some clones in this sample may be carry-over from other donors' samples. The chain combines TRBV5-1 with TRBJ2-3; TRBD2 agrees at 7 bases. CDR3 nucleotide sequence: TGCGCCAGCAGCTCACTAGCGTTGGGACCAGATACGCAGTATTTT. It translates to CASSSLALGPDTQYF.